A selection of T cell receptor beta chains follows, all from one sample in a study of cytotoxic CD8 clonotypes in ibrutinib-treated CLL. Method: immunoSEQ multiplex PCR; TCRdb's copy keeps in-frame clones and lacks some. The profile covers about 68,000 clones, with approximately 70% appearing a single time and roughly 5.9% taken by the ten largest. Sequencing was performed on PBMCs, taken after 12 months of ibrutinib treatment. Receptors originate from a human donor with chronic lymphocytic leukemia. CDR3s include the opening cysteine and the closing phenylalanine or tryptophan. Each record gives: CDR3 length, D gene, J gene, V gene, clone size, CDR3 DNA, CDR3 protein. The D gene is left open where the match is weak. A clone size is listed for some rows: how often the clone was seen (once, few, many), or a class if it is expanded.

CDR3 length: 15; D gene: TRBD1; J gene: TRBJ1-1; V gene: TRBV28; clone size: -; CDR3 DNA: TGTGCCAGCAGTTTACCAGGGGGCGGGAACACTGAAGCTTTCTTT; CDR3 protein: CASSLPGGGNTEAFF
CDR3 length: 14; D gene: -; J gene: TRBJ1-1; V gene: TRBV19; clone size: -; CDR3 DNA: TGTGCCAGTAATGAGCTTGCCAGGAACACTGAAGCTTTCTTT; CDR3 protein: CASNELARNTEAFF
CDR3 length: 17; D gene: TRBD2; J gene: TRBJ2-1; V gene: TRBV5-1; clone size: -; CDR3 DNA: TGCGCCAGCAGCCCGGGGACTAGCGGGGGCCGCTACAATGAGCAGTTCTTC; CDR3 protein: CASSPGTSGGRYNEQFF
CDR3 length: 15; D gene: -; J gene: TRBJ1-3; V gene: TRBV4-3; clone size: few; CDR3 DNA: TGCGCCAGCAGCCAAGATTGGTTCGGGGGATACACCATATATTTT; CDR3 protein: CASSQDWFGGYTIYF
CDR3 length: 15; D gene: -; J gene: TRBJ2-1; V gene: TRBV5-4; clone size: few; CDR3 DNA: TGTGCCAGCAGCGTATCAGGGGTAGCCCTGGGAGAGCAGTTCTTC; CDR3 protein: CASSVSGVALGEQFF
CDR3 length: 14; D gene: TRBD1; J gene: TRBJ2-7; V gene: TRBV5-6; clone size: -; CDR3 DNA: TGTGCCAGCAGCTTTGGGACAGGGGGCCTTGAGCAGTACTTC; CDR3 protein: CASSFGTGGLEQYF
CDR3 length: 16; D gene: -; J gene: TRBJ1-5; V gene: TRBV7-9; clone size: -; CDR3 DNA: TGTGCCAGCAGCCCGGACAGTCCGGATAGCAATCAGCCCCAGCATTTT; CDR3 protein: CASSPDSPDSNQPQHF
CDR3 length: 14; D gene: -; J gene: TRBJ2-5; V gene: TRBV5-6; clone size: -; CDR3 DNA: TGTGCCAGCAGTCCGGGACTCCCACAAGAGACCCAGTACTTC; CDR3 protein: CASSPGLPQETQYF
CDR3 length: 16; D gene: -; J gene: TRBJ2-2; V gene: TRBV6-5; clone size: -; CDR3 DNA: TGTGCCAGCAGTTACTTTGGTAGCGCTAACACCGGGGAGCTGTTTTTT; CDR3 protein: CASSYFGSANTGELFF
CDR3 length: 18; D gene: -; J gene: TRBJ1-2; V gene: TRBV30; clone size: -; CDR3 DNA: TGTGCCTGGAGTGGCGGGTCTAGTGTGCGATCAACTAACTATGGCTACACCTTC; CDR3 protein: CAWSGGSSVRSTNYGYTF